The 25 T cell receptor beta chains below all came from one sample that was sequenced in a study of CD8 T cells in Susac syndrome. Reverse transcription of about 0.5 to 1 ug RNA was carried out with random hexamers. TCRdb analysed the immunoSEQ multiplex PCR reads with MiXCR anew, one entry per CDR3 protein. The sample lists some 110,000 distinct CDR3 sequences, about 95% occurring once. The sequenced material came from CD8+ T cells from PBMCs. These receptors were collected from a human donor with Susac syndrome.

CDR3 sequence reads: CASSLAGGRPDTQYF. Here the CDR3 DNA reads TGTGCCAGCAGCTTAGCGGGGGGGCGACCAGATACGCAGTATTTT. V is TRBV13 and J is TRBJ2-3; the match to TRBD2 covers 8 bases. There are 15 residues in the CDR3. The germline V gene has CDR1 PRHDT and CDR2 FYEKMQ (reference sequence). After removal of 1 base from V and 4 bases from J, the junction contained 4 bases not matched to a gene.

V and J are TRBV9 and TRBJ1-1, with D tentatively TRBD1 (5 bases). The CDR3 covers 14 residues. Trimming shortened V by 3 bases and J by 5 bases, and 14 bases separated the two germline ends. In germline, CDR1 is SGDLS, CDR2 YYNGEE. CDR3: CASSGRGAGTEAFF. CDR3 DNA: TGTGCCAGCAGCGGTCGCGGGGCTGGAACTGAAGCTTTCTTT. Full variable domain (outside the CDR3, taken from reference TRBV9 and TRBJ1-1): DSGVTQTPKHLITATGQRVTLRCSPRSGDLSVYWYQQSLDQGLQFLIQYYNGEERAKGNILERFSAQQFPDLHSELNLSSLELGDSALYFCASSGRGAGTEAFFGQGTRLTVV.

The CDR3 spells CASSSSLGYTF. The CDR3 coding sequence is TGTGCCAGCAGCTCCTCCCTTGGCTACACCTTC. The V and J genes are TRBV9 and TRBJ1-2; no definite D call. Germline CDR1 and CDR2: SGDLS and YYNGEE. V lost 4 bases to trimming and J lost 7 bases, with 8 bases between them. The CDR3 runs to 11 residues.

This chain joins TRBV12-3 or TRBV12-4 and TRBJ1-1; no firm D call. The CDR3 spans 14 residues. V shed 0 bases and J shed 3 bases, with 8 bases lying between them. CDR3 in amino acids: CASSLALGDTEAFF. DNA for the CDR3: TGTGCCAGCAGTTTAGCGCTTGGGGACACTGAAGCTTTCTTT.

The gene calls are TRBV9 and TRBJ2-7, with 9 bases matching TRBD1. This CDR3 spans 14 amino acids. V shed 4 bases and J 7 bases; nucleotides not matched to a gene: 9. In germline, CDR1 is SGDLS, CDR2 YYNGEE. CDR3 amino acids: CASSLTGTGMEQYF. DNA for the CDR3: TGTGCCAGCAGCCTAACCGGGACAGGGATGGAGCAGTACTTC.

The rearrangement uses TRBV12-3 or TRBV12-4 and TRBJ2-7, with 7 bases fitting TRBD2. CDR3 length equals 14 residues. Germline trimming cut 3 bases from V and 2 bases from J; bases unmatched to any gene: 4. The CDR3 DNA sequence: TGTGCCAGCAGTTTCGGCCGGGGGGCCTACGAGCAGTACTTC. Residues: CASSFGRGAYEQYF.

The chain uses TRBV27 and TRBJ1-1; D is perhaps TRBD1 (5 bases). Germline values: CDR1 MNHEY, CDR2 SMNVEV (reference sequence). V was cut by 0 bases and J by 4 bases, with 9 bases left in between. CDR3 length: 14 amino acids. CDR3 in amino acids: CASSLSGTSTEAFF. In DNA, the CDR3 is TGTGCCAGCAGTTTATCGGGGACGAGCACTGAAGCTTTCTTT.

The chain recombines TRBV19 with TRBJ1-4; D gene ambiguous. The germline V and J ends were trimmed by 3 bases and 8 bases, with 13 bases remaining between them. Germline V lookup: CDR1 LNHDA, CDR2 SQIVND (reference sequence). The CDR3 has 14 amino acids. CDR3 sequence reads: CASSIFINREKLFF. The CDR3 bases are TGTGCCAGTAGTATTTTCATCAACCGGGAAAAACTGTTTTTT.

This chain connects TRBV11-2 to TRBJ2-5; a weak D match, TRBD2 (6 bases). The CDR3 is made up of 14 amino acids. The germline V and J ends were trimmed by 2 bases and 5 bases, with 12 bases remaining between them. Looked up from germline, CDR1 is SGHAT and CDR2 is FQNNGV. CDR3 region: CASSLMAGGETQYF. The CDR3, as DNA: TGTGCCAGCAGCTTAATGGCTGGGGGGGAGACCCAGTACTTC.

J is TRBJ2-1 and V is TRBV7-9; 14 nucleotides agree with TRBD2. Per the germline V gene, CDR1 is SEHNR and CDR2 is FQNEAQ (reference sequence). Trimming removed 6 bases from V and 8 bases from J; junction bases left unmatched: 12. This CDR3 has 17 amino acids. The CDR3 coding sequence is TGTGCCAGCAGGCGACTAGCGGGGGGGCCACTTATCGATGAGCAGTTCTTC. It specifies CASRRLAGGPLIDEQFF.

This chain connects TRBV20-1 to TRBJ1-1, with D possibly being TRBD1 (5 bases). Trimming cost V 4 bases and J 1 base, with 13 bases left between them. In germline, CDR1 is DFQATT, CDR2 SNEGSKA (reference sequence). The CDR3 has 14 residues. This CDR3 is CSAMWDAQNTEAFF. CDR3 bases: TGCAGTGCTATGTGGGACGCACAGAACACTGAAGCTTTCTTT.

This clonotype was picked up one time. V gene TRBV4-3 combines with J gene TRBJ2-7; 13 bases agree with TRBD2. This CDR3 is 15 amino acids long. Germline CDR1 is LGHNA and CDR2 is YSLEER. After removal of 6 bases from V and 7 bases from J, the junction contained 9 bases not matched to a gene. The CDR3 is CASSLGTSGAREQYF. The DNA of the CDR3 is TGCGCCAGCAGTCTCGGGACTAGCGGGGCTAGGGAGCAGTACTTC.

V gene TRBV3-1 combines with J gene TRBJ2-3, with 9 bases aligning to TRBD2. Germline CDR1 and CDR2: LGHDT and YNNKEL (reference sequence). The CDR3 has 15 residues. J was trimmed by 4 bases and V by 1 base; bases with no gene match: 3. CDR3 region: CASSQGTSEPDTQYF. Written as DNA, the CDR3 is TGTGCCAGCAGCCAAGGGACTAGCGAGCCAGATACGCAGTATTTT.

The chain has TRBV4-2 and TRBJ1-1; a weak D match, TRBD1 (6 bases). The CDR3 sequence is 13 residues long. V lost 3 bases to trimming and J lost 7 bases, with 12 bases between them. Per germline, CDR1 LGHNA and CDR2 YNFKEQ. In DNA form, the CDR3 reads TGTGCCAGCAGCCAGCGCAGGGGCTATGAAGCTTTCTTT. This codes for CASSQRRGYEAFF.

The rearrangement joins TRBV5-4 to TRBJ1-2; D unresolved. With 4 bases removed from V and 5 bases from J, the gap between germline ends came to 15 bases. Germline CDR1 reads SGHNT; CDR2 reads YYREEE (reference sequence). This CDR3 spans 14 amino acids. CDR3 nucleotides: TGTGCCAGCAGCCCCGGACTGAACCCTTATGGCTACACCTTC. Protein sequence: CASSPGLNPYGYTF.

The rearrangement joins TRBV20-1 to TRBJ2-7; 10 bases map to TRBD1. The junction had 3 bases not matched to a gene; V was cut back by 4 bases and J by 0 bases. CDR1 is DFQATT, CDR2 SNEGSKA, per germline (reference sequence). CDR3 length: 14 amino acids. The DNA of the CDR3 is TGCAGTGCTACTGGGACAGGGGTCTCCTACGAGCAGTACTTC. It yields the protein CSATGTGVSYEQYF.

CDR3 region: CASTPGQNTGELFF. The CDR3 nucleotides read TGTGCCAGCACCCCCGGACAGAACACCGGGGAGCTGTTTTTT. This chain joins TRBV12-3 or TRBV12-4 and TRBJ2-2, with D possibly being TRBD1 (5 bases). V shed 7 bases and J shed 1 base, with 10 bases lying between them. This CDR3 is built from 14 residues.

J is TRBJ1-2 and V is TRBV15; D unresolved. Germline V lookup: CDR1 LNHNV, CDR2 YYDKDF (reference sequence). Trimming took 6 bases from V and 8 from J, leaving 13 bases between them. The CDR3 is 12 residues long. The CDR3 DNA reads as TGTGCCACCAGTTACCTCTCCGAGGGCTACACCTTC. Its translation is CATSYLSEGYTF. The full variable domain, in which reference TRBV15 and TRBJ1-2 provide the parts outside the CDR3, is DAMVIQNPRYQVTQFGKPVTLSCSQTLNHNVMYWYQQKSSQAPKLLFHYYDKDFNNEADTPDNFQSRRPNTSFCFLDIRSPGLGDTAMYLCATSYLSEGYTFGSGTRLTVV.

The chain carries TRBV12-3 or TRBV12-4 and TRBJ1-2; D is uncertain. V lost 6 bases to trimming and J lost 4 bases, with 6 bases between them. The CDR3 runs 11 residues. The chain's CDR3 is CASSARYGYTF. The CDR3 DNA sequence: TGTGCCAGCAGCGCGCGCTATGGCTACACCTTC.

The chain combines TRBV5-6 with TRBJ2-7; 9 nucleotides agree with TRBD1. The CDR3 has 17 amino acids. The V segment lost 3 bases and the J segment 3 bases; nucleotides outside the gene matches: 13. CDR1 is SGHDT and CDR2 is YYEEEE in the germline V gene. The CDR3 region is CASSSVPTGGDLYEQYF. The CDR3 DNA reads TGTGCCAGCAGCTCCGTCCCAACAGGGGGCGACCTCTACGAGCAGTACTTC.

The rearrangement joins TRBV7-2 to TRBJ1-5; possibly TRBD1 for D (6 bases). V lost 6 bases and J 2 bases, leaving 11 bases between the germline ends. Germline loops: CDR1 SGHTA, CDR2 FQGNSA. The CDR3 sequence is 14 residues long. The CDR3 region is CASSTGGRNQPQHF. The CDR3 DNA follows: TGTGCCAGCAGTACCGGGGGCCGCAATCAGCCCCAGCATTTT.

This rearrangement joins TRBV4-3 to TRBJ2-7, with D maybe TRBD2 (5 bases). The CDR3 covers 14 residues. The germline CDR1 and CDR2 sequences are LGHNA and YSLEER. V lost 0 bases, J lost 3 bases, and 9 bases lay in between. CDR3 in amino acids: CASSQESSFYEQYF. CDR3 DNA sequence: TGCGCCAGCAGCCAAGAGTCTAGCTTCTACGAGCAGTACTTC.

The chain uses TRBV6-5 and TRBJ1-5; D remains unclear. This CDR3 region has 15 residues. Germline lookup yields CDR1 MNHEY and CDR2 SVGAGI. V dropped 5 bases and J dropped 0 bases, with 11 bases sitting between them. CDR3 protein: CASSTRRDSNQPQHF. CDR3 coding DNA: TGTGCCAGCAGTACTCGCCGGGATAGCAATCAGCCCCAGCATTTT.

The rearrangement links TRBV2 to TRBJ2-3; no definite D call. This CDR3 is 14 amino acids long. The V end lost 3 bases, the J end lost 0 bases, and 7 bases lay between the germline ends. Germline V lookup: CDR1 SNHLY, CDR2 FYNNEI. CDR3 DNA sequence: TGTGCCAGCAGTGACTACCCGAGCACAGATACGCAGTATTTT. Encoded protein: CASSDYPSTDTQYF.

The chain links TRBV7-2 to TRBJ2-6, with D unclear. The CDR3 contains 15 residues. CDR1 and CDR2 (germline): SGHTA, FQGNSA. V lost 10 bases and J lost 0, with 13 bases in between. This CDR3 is CAISARSSGANVLTF. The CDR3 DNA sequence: TGTGCCATCTCGGCAAGAAGCTCTGGGGCCAACGTCCTGACTTTC.